These 24 T cell receptor beta chains came from one sample sequenced in a study of CD8 T cells in ankylosing spondylitis (dated by TCRdb to about 2017). Broader findings and caveats from the paper: A TCR beta motif of several highly homologous amino acid variants appeared characteristic of blood from ankylosing spondylitis patients.

No antigen has been identified for these receptors. The library relied on 5' RACE. Sequencer: Illumina HiSeq 2500. TCRdb trimmed the raw reads at Q25, called clones with MiXCR and kept productive beta chains. All rows with the same CDR3 protein become a single entry with the most common DNA and genes. This sample holds some 840,000 distinct CDR3 sequences; 12% were observed only once. The ten biggest clones cover more than 0.5% of the sample. Input material: blood, either unsorted or a sorted T cell fraction (not recorded which). All receptors come from a male donor with ankylosing spondylitis.

This clonotype appeared many times. V gene TRBV20-1 combines with J gene TRBJ1-4, with 9 bases aligning to TRBD1. J gave up 5 bases and V 2 bases, and 6 bases lay outside the gene matches. Per germline, CDR1 DFQATT and CDR2 SNEGSKA (reference sequence). The CDR3 is made up of 15 amino acids. The CDR3 sequence is CSARPPGQGNEKLFF. As DNA, the CDR3 is TGCAGTGCTAGACCACCGGGACAGGGAAATGAAAAACTGTTTTTT.

The chain joins TRBV20-1 to TRBJ2-3, with a possible D match to TRBD2 (5 bases). The length of the CDR3 is 12 residues. With 8 bases removed from V and 2 bases from J, the gap between germline ends came to 11 bases. The V gene's germline CDR1 is DFQATT and CDR2 SNEGSKA (reference sequence). This chain's CDR3 is CSSTRDTDTQYF. CDR3 nucleotide sequence: TGCAGTTCCACTAGAGACACAGATACGCAGTATTTT.

This clonotype showed up many times. The genes are TRBV12-3 or TRBV12-4 and TRBJ2-7, with D perhaps matching TRBD2 (6 bases). The V gene lost 4 bases and the J gene lost 7 bases, with 17 bases spanning the gap. This CDR3 has 14 residues. The chain's CDR3 is CASSSSMTGGEQYF. CDR3 nucleotide sequence: TGTGCCAGCAGTTCCTCCATGACCGGGGGAGAGCAGTACTTC.

This clonotype was seen ten or more times. The gene calls are TRBV28 and TRBJ1-5; TRBD1 might be the D (5 bases). V shed 1 base and J shed 7 bases, with 20 bases lying between them. This CDR3 comprises 17 residues. Germline V gene sequence: CDR1 MDHEN, CDR2 SYDVKM. CDR3 in DNA: TGTGCCAGCAGTTTATTCAGGAACAGGAGGACGGAACAGCCCCAGCATTTT. Its translation: CASSLFRNRRTEQPQHF.

This sequence joins TRBV28 and TRBJ2-2, with no clear D. V lost 7 bases and J lost 0, with 6 bases in between. This CDR3 spans 13 amino acids. CDR1 MDHEN and CDR2 SYDVKM come from the germline V gene. This CDR3 reads CASKQANTGELFF. Written as DNA, the CDR3 is TGTGCCAGCAAGCAGGCGAACACCGGGGAGCTGTTTTTT.

A few counts support this clonotype. The V gene is TRBV4-3, the J gene TRBJ2-6, with 12 nucleotides matching TRBD1. The CDR3 loop spans 20 amino acids. Germline CDR1 LGHNA, CDR2 YSLEER. V lost 4 bases and J lost 2; bases outside the gene matches: 12. CDR3 residues: CASSRPHEGQGATGANVLTF. The CDR3 nucleotides are TGCGCCAGCAGCCGACCACATGAGGGACAGGGGGCGACTGGGGCCAACGTCCTGACTTTC.

The sample holds many counts of this clonotype. This chain connects TRBV5-1 to TRBJ1-5; 8 bases line up with TRBD1. The trim removed 4 bases at V and 7 bases at J, leaving 10 bases unmatched. From germline, CDR1 is SGHRS and CDR2 YFSETQ. The CDR3 loop spans 15 amino acids. The CDR3 nucleotides are TGCGCCAGCAGCCCCGGGACAGGAACGAGGCAGCCCCAGCATTTT. It translates to CASSPGTGTRQPQHF. Supplemented by reference TRBV5-1 and TRBJ1-5, the full variable domain reads KAGVTQTPRYLIKTRGQQVTLSCSPISGHRSVSWYQQTPGQGLQFLFEYFSETQRNKGNFPGRFSGRQFSNSRSEMNVSTLELGDSALYLCASSPGTGTRQPQHFGDGTRLSIL.

The chain couples TRBV7-2 to TRBJ1-1; a weak D match, TRBD1 (5 bases). V was trimmed by 1 base and J by 7 bases, leaving 16 bases between them. The CDR3 has 15 residues. Germline assignment: CDR1 SGHTA and CDR2 FQGNSA. The chain's CDR3 is CASSLVNTPGFEAFF. In DNA form, the CDR3 reads TGTGCCAGCAGCTTAGTCAATACCCCAGGGTTTGAAGCTTTCTTT.

The rearrangement links TRBV20-1 to TRBJ2-5; D is undetermined. V lost 6 bases to trimming and J lost 5 bases, with 10 bases between them. Germline V CDR1 and CDR2: DFQATT, SNEGSKA (reference sequence). This CDR3 has 11 residues. CDR3 sequence (DNA): TGCAGTGCAAGAACCTGGGAGACCCAGTACTTC. Translation: CSARTWETQYF.

The chain has TRBV2 and TRBJ2-1, with D perhaps TRBD2 (5 bases). The CDR3 is made up of 16 amino acids. Germline loops: CDR1 SNHLY, CDR2 FYNNEI. Trimming took off 5 bases at V and 0 bases at J, with 14 bases between the two ends. The chain's CDR3 is CASSPGVALSYNEQFF. DNA of the CDR3: TGTGCCAGCAGTCCCGGGGTAGCGCTCTCCTACAATGAGCAGTTCTTC.

J is TRBJ2-2 and V is TRBV7-2; D is possibly TRBD1 (5 bases). Germline V gene sequence: CDR1 SGHTA, CDR2 FQGNSA. The ends were cut back, 5 bases at V and 2 bases at J, with 12 bases in the middle. The CDR3 contains 15 residues. CDR3 in amino acids: CASSRQLINTGELFF. CDR3 nucleotides: TGTGCCAGCAGCCGACAGTTGATCAACACCGGGGAGCTGTTTTTT.

The chain recombines TRBV28 with TRBJ2-3; 8 bases agree with TRBD2. The CDR3 consists of 15 residues. With 1 base clipped from V and 7 bases from J, the junction kept 7 bases outside the gene matches. Germline V gives CDR1 MDHEN, CDR2 SYDVKM. The CDR3 sequence: CASSLFGTRTHTQYF. The DNA for the CDR3 is TGTGCCAGCAGTTTATTCGGGACTAGGACCCATACGCAGTATTTT.

The chain recombines TRBV7-2 with TRBJ2-7; 8 bases are a match to TRBD2. Germline-derived CDR1 and CDR2 are SGHTA and FQGNSA. The V gene end was trimmed by 1 base and the J gene end by 3 bases; junction bases not matched to a gene: 8. This CDR3 contains 16 residues. The DNA of the CDR3 is TGTGCCAGCAGCTTAGGCGGGGGGATCTGGGGCTACGAGCAGTACTTC. It specifies CASSLGGGIWGYEQYF. The full variable domain, its missing parts supplied by reference TRBV7-2 and TRBJ2-7, is GAGVSQSPSNKVTEKGKDVELRCDPISGHTALYWYRQSLGQGLEFLIYFQGNSAPDKSGLPSDRFSAERTGGSVSTLTIQRTQQEDSAVYLCASSLGGGIWGYEQYFGPGTRLTVT.

This rearrangement joins TRBV20-1 to TRBJ1-6; the D is unclear. V was clipped by 1 base and J by 9 bases, with 13 bases between them. Germline V CDR1 and CDR2: DFQATT, SNEGSKA (reference sequence). The CDR3 extends over 14 amino acids. CDR3 nucleotide sequence: TGCAGTGCTAGAGGGCGTGCGGGCGGTTCACCCCTCCACTTT. This gives the protein CSARGRAGGSPLHF.

This clonotype was picked up a small number of times. The CDR3 sequence is CASSSPGGVETQYF. The CDR3 nucleotides read TGTGCCAGCAGCTCCCCTGGGGGAGTGGAGACCCAGTACTTC. The rearrangement joins TRBV7-9 to TRBJ2-5; D could derive from TRBD1 or TRBD2 (5 bases each). Germline loops: CDR1 SEHNR, CDR2 FQNEAQ (reference sequence). The CDR3 consists of 14 residues. The V and J ends lost 4 bases and 5 bases respectively, with 14 bases between them.

The chain links TRBV6-5 to TRBJ2-1; no definite D call. The CDR3 extends over 11 amino acids. The V and J ends lost 4 bases and 10 bases respectively, with 8 bases between them. The germline V gene encodes CDR1 MNHEY and CDR2 SVGAGI. CDR3 region: CASSSTTEQFF. The CDR3 region has the DNA TGTGCCAGCAGTTCCACAACCGAGCAGTTCTTC.

This clonotype was observed a handful of times. V and J are TRBV29-1 and TRBJ2-5, with 7 bases lining up with TRBD2. This CDR3 is 13 amino acids long. Germline V CDR1 and CDR2: SQVTM, ANQGSEA. Trimming took 4 bases from V and 5 from J; bases not matched to a gene: 7. The CDR3 is CSVATSDRETQYF. Here the CDR3 DNA reads TGCAGCGTTGCCACTAGCGACCGGGAGACCCAGTACTTC.

This clonotype came up many times. The chain carries TRBV2 and TRBJ2-3; D is ambiguous. CDR3 length: 14 amino acids. Deletions cut 1 base from V and 7 bases from J, with 12 bases between. Germline CDR1 and CDR2: SNHLY and FYNNEI. The CDR3 DNA reads as TGTGCCAGCAGTGAAGTATCAGCCTGGTATACGCAGTATTTT. It yields the protein CASSEVSAWYTQYF.

The CDR3 region is CASSLRQGAVFGYTF. The CDR3 bases are TGTGCCAGCAGCTTGCGGCAGGGGGCGGTTTTTGGCTACACCTTC. V gene TRBV5-6 combines with J gene TRBJ1-2; 8 bases match TRBD1. Germline CDR1 reads SGHDT; CDR2 reads YYEEEE. The CDR3 has 15 residues. After removal of 1 base from V and 7 bases from J, the junction contained 9 bases not matched to a gene.

The chain uses TRBV11-3 and TRBJ1-1; D not certain. Germline V CDR1 and CDR2: SGHNT, YENEEA. Trimming cost V 4 bases and J 8 bases, with 17 bases left between them. The CDR3 contains 14 residues. DNA for the CDR3: TGTGCCAGCAGCTACACCCAATTAACCGCCGAAGCTTTCTTT. Residues: CASSYTQLTAEAFF.

This chain links TRBV7-2 with TRBJ1-6, with D hard to call. The V and J ends lost 4 bases and 6 bases respectively, with 10 bases between them. Germline loops: CDR1 SGHTA, CDR2 FQGNSA. This CDR3 comprises 14 residues. The CDR3 bases are TGTGCCAGCAGCTCCTTAGGAATTAATTCACCCCTCCACTTT. This encodes CASSSLGINSPLHF.

The chain joins TRBV5-4 to TRBJ2-5; 8 bases are shared with TRBD2. Per germline, CDR1 SGHNT and CDR2 YYREEE (reference sequence). The CDR3 covers 15 residues. Trimming took 0 bases from V and 4 from J; bases not matched to a gene: 5. The CDR3 nucleotides read TGTGCCAGCAGCTTGGACGGGAGGGGGGGAGAGACCCAGTACTTC. This encodes CASSLDGRGGETQYF.

This clonotype appeared a few times. The chain joins TRBV5-5 to TRBJ2-7; weak D call: TRBD1 (5 bases). V was clipped by 10 bases and J by 2 bases, with 16 bases between them. This CDR3 has 13 amino acids. Germline V CDR1 and CDR2: SGHKS, YYEKEE (reference sequence). CDR3 sequence (DNA): TGTGCCCGCTTGTGGGGCCGACCCTACGAGCAGTACTTC. Protein sequence: CARLWGRPYEQYF.

This clonotype was counted many times. The gene calls are TRBV5-1 and TRBJ1-1; no clear D gene. CDR3 size: 14 residues. The germline V gene encodes CDR1 SGHRS and CDR2 YFSETQ. Trimming took off 4 bases at V and 3 bases at J, with 13 bases between the two ends. Here the CDR3 DNA reads TGCGCCAGCAGCGTTACAGAGCTCGACACTGAAGCTTTCTTT. Translation: CASSVTELDTEAFF.